Below, one TCR beta chain is given with its context. Its antigen is as yet unknown. The germline gene is not matched at one end of the junction; a read error may be the cause. This entry is derived from a study of beta chain features in type 1 diabetes. Per the germline V gene, CDR1 is LGHNA and CDR2 is YNFKEQ. CDR3 length equals 16 residues. Over 95% purity was reached by all sorted populations. The sequenced template was cDNA made from the entire isolated RNA. Sequencing used immunoSEQ multiplex PCR; TCRdb keeps in-frame clones, though not all of them. Of some 410,000 clones listed, approximately 13% are singletons. Findings of the study overall: It was among patients, rather than healthy donors, that naive, central memory and Treg TCRB repertoires appeared more similar. Any HLA effect on TCRB rearrangement was left unresolved by small sub-analyses. Shorter templates might be favored by PCR, and equally so in patients and in controls.

Specimen: naive CD4+ T cells from blood. The TCR sequence derives from a man under 40 in good health. This chain links TRBV4-2 with TRBJ1-1; perhaps TRBD1 as D (6 bases). The DNA for the CDR3 is TGTGCCAGCAGCAAAGAGGGGCGGACAGTGAACACTGAAGCTTTCTTT. It encodes CASSKEGRTVNTEAFF.